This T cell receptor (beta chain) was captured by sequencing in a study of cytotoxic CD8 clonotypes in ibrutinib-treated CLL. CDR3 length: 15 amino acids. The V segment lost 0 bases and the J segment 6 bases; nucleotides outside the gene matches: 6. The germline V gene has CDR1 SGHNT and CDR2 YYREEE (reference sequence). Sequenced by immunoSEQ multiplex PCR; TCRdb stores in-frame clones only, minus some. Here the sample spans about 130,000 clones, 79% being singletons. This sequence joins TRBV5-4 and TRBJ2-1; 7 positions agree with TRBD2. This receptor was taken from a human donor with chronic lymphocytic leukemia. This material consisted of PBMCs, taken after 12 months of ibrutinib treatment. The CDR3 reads CASSLGAGASNEQFF. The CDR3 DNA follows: TGTGCCAGCAGCTTGGGGGCGGGAGCGAGCAATGAGCAGTTCTTC. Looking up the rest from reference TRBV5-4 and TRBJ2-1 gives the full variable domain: ETGVTQSPTHLIKTRGQQVTLRCSSQSGHNTVSWYQQALGQGPQFIFQYYREEENGRGNFPPRFSGLQFPNYSSELNVNALELDDSALYLCASSLGAGASNEQFFGPGTRLTVL.